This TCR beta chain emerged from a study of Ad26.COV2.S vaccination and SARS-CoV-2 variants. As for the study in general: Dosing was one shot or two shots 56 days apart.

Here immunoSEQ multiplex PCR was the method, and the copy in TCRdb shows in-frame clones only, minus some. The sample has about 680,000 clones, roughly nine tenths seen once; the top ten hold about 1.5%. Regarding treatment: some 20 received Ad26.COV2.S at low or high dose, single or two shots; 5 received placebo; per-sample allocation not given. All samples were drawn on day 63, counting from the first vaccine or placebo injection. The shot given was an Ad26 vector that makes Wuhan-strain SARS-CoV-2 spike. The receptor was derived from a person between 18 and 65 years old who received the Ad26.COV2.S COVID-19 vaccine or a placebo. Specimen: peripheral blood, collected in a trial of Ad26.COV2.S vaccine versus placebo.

Here the CDR3 reads CASSLNGQGGFYEQYF. CDR3 DNA: TGTGCCAGCAGTTTAAACGGACAGGGGGGGTTCTACGAGCAGTACTTC. The chain uses TRBV27 and TRBJ2-7, with TRBD1 matching over 10 bases. Germline-derived CDR1 and CDR2 are MNHEY and SMNVEV (reference sequence). CDR3 size: 16 residues. V gave up 2 bases and J gave up 3 bases; unmatched junction bases: 7.